This record concerns one T cell receptor beta chain sequence. The antigen is not known. The source of the sample is a study of chemoradiotherapy in HPV16-positive cancers. Study-level results: Only two HPV16-positive patients supplied the functional HPV-specificity definition.

Trimming pared 5 bases from V and 6 bases from J, leaving 11 bases between. CDR3 length equals 13 residues. Germline-derived CDR1 and CDR2 are SGHTA and FQGNSA. Sequencing used immunoSEQ multiplex PCR; TCRdb keeps in-frame clones, though not all of them. The sample consists of about 21,000 clones, around 87% of them appearing once. The sequence was collected from a human donor with HPV-associated anogenital cancer. Sequences were derived from blood, sampled from a patient who underwent chemoradiotherapy. The chain links TRBV7-2 to TRBJ2-1; no clear D gene. The CDR3 region is CASSASLINEQFF. The CDR3 coding sequence is TGTGCCAGCAGCGCTAGTCTAATCAATGAGCAGTTCTTC.